Below, 8 T cell receptor beta chains from the same sample are listed, as sequenced in a study of T cell changes during pregnancy in multiple sclerosis. The protocol was immunoSEQ multiplex PCR, while the TCRdb copy is restricted to in-frame clones and leaves out a portion. This table has around 36,000 clones, roughly 90% appearing once. The specimen was CD8+ T cells from peripheral blood mononuclear cells, collected in the first trimester of pregnancy. These receptors originate from a female donor with multiple sclerosis, enrolled in a pregnancy study.

The rearrangement uses TRBV15 and TRBJ1-3; D uncertain. The germline V gene has CDR1 LNHNV and CDR2 YYDKDF (reference sequence). Trimming removed 1 base from V and 2 bases from J, with 12 bases in between. This CDR3 has 16 amino acids. The CDR3 DNA reads as TGTGCCACCAGCAGAGGCCGCGAAGGAGCTGGAAACACCATATATTTT. It encodes CATSRGREGAGNTIYF.

The chain links TRBV13 to TRBJ2-2; TRBD1 aligns across 9 bases. This CDR3 comprises 15 residues. The J segment lost 4 bases and the V segment lost 5 bases, leaving 5 bases of the junction unmatched. Germline loops: CDR1 PRHDT, CDR2 FYEKMQ (reference sequence). The CDR3 spells CASSPTGGVTGELFF. Written as DNA, the CDR3 is TGTGCCAGCAGCCCGACAGGGGGGGTCACCGGGGAGCTGTTTTTT.

The V call is TRBV30, the J call TRBJ2-2; D perhaps matches TRBD2 (5 bases). The CDR3 has 14 amino acids. Germline V gene data show CDR1 as GTSNPN and CDR2 as SVGIG (reference sequence). With 5 bases removed from V and 2 bases from J, the gap between germline ends came to 12 bases. The CDR3 bases are TGTGCCTGGGGCGCCGGGATCAACACCGGGGAGCTGTTTTTT. Translating it yields CAWGAGINTGELFF.

This chain links TRBV15 with TRBJ2-2; D is undetermined. Germline lookup yields CDR1 LNHNV and CDR2 YYDKDF (reference sequence). CDR3 size: 14 residues. Trimming took 5 bases from V and 0 from J, leaving 7 bases between them. CDR3 nucleotides: TGTGCCACCAGCGGTACTTCGAACACCGGGGAGCTGTTTTTT. Protein sequence: CATSGTSNTGELFF. Based on the CDR3 plus reference TRBV15 and TRBJ2-2, the full variable domain is DAMVIQNPRYQVTQFGKPVTLSCSQTLNHNVMYWYQQKSSQAPKLLFHYYDKDFNNEADTPDNFQSRRPNTSFCFLDIRSPGLGDTAMYLCATSGTSNTGELFFGEGSRLTVL.

The chain links TRBV7-6 to TRBJ1-1, with D possibly matching TRBD1 (6 bases). CDR1 is SGHVS, CDR2 FNYEAQ, per germline. There are 15 residues in the CDR3. V was clipped by 1 base and J by 0 bases, with 9 bases between them. The CDR3 DNA sequence: TGTGCCAGCAGCTTAGAGGGGGAGCTGAACACTGAAGCTTTCTTT. It specifies CASSLEGELNTEAFF.

The chain employs TRBV5-1 and TRBJ1-1; weak D call: TRBD1 (6 bases). Trimming shortened V by 4 bases and J by 6 bases, and 13 bases separated the two germline ends. Per the germline V gene, CDR1 is SGHRS and CDR2 is YFSETQ. The CDR3 contains 13 residues. The CDR3 reads CASSPPGDAEAFF. CDR3 DNA: TGCGCCAGCAGCCCCCCAGGGGACGCTGAAGCTTTCTTT.

The V and J genes are TRBV14 and TRBJ1-4, with a possible D match to TRBD1 (6 bases). With 5 bases removed from V and 7 bases from J, the gap between germline ends came to 11 bases. The CDR3 runs to 13 residues. CDR1 and CDR2 from the germline V gene are SGHDN and FVKESK. CDR3 nucleotide sequence: TGTGCCAGCAGCAGGGGGGGATCTGAAAAACTGTTTTTT. Translated: CASSRGGSEKLFF.

In DNA form, the CDR3 reads TGCGCCAGCAGACCCGGGACAGGAACCTACGAGCAGTACTTC. It translates to CASRPGTGTYEQYF. This chain uses TRBV5-1 with TRBJ2-7; TRBD1 matches 8 bases. The ends lost 5 bases at V and 2 bases at J; junction bases unmatched: 6. CDR3 length: 14 residues. Germline V CDR1 and CDR2: SGHRS, YFSETQ. The full variable domain, with the rest looked up from reference TRBV5-1 and TRBJ2-7, is KAGVTQTPRYLIKTRGQQVTLSCSPISGHRSVSWYQQTPGQGLQFLFEYFSETQRNKGNFPGRFSGRQFSNSRSEMNVSTLELGDSALYLCASRPGTGTYEQYFGPGTRLTVT.